Listed here is a single T cell receptor (beta chain). What it binds is unknown. V lost 5 bases to trimming and J lost 2 bases, with 17 bases between them. Germline V lookup: CDR1 SGHTA, CDR2 FQGNSA. The CDR3 length is 16 residues. The sample belongs to a study of blood T cells in healthy people across ages. Findings of the study overall: Per-million-T-cell TCR beta diversity fell roughly linearly with age. Naive CD4+ cells and diversity were both higher in long-lived donors than in aged donors.

A second about 6 to 11 cycle PCR used barcoded and J-beta primers. TCRdb re-derived calls from the 5' RACE reads in MiXCR, one entry per CDR3 protein. Among more than 1 million distinct CDR3 sequences listed, roughly 45% were seen once. Each donor's blood draw was approximately 10 milliliters of peripheral blood. The TCR was taken from an older woman in good health. The sample consisted of blood. The genes are TRBV7-2 and TRBJ2-3; maybe TRBD2 (6 bases). Written as DNA, the CDR3 is TGTGCCAGCAGCCAAGGTGGGGGACTCCCCACAGATACGCAGTATTTT. Amino acids: CASSQGGGLPTDTQYF.